Reported below is one TCR beta chain. The data were obtained in a study of CD8+CD57+ T cells in acquired aplastic anemia. The overall study: DNA recovered from sorted CD4+ and CD8+ cells had a mean of about 3 ug.

This CDR3 comprises 13 residues. Trimming took off 2 bases at V and 5 bases at J, with 7 bases between the two ends. CDR3 and TCR beta VDJ profiling relied on genomic DNA as the template. TCRdb reprocessed the reads with MiXCR, giving one entry per CDR3 protein. The data hold around 250,000 distinct CDR3 sequences, with 55% to 60% observed a single time. The V gene is TRBV12-3 or TRBV12-4, the J gene TRBJ1-5, with D unclear. The TCR was taken from a human donor with severe aplastic anemia or a healthy control (not recorded which). Sequencing used sorted CD4+, CD8+, or CD8+CD57+ T cells (not recorded which) from PBMCs. For the CDR3, the DNA is TGTGCCAGCAGTTTAACCAGCGATCAGCCCCAGCATTTT. Protein: CASSLTSDQPQHF.